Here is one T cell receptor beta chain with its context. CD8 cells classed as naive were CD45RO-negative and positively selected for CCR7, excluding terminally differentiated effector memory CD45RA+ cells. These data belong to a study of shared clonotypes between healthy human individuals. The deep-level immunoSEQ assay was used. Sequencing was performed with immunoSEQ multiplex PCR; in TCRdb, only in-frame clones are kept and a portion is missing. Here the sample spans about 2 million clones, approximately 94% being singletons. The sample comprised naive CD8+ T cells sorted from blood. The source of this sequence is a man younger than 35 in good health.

The CDR3 bases are TGTGCCAGTAGTTTAGGACTAGAAGACGAGCAGTACTTC. Encoded protein: CASSLGLEDEQYF. This rearrangement joins TRBV19 to TRBJ2-7; TRBD2 matches at 7 bases. Germline V gene sequence: CDR1 LNHDA, CDR2 SQIVND (reference sequence). The V and J ends lost 5 bases and 5 bases, in that order; junction bases with no gene match: 6. The CDR3 sequence is 13 residues long.